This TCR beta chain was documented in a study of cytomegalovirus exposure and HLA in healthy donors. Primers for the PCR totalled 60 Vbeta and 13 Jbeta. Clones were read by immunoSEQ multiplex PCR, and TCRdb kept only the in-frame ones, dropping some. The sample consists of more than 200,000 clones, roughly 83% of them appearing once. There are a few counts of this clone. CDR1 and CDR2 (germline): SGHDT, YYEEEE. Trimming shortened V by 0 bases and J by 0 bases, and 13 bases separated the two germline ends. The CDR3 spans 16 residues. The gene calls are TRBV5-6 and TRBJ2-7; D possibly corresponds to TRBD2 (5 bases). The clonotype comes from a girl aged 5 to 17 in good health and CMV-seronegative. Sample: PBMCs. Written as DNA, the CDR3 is TGTGCCAGCAGCTTGGAGAGGGTCACGAGCTCCTACGAGCAGTACTTC. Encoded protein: CASSLERVTSSYEQYF.